The text below deals with one TCR beta chain. V gave up 0 bases and J gave up 0 bases, with 10 bases separating them. The CDR3 is 15 amino acids. In germline, CDR1 is SGHNT, CDR2 YYREEE (reference sequence). This sample is drawn from a study of blood T cell repertoires in COVID-19. Looking at the study overall: The samples span acute and convalescent COVID-19 from the United States, Italy and Spain. In each case, the material was cDNA or gDNA derived from T cells, B-cell-depleted T cells, or PBMCs.

Assay: immunoSEQ multiplex PCR; the TCRdb copy retains only in-frame clones and omits some. The table records approximately 190,000 clones, 85% to 90% of them present only once. V is TRBV5-4 and J is TRBJ2-7, with TRBD1 as a possible D gene (6 bases). This clonotype was obtained from an elderly man with acute or convalescent COVID-19. Sequences were obtained from peripheral blood. CDR3 nucleotides: TGTGCCAGCAGCTTGGCCCCGACAGGCTCCTACGAGCAGTACTTC. Translated: CASSLAPTGSYEQYF.